The 16 T cell receptor beta chains below all came from one sample that was sequenced in a study of graft-versus-host responses after intestinal transplantation. Sequenced by immunoSEQ multiplex PCR; TCRdb stores in-frame clones only, minus some. There are thousands of clones in the sample; 72% occur only once, and approximately 40% lies in the top ten. Sequencing was performed on PBMCs, taken roughly 540 days after intestinal transplant. These receptors were collected from a human patient who received an intestinal transplant, so some T cells may come from the graft donor.

This clone was observed a few times. The J gene is TRBJ2-3, the V gene TRBV11-2; 8 positions match TRBD2. CDR1 is SGHAT, CDR2 FQNNGV, per germline. The CDR3 length is 19 residues. After removal of 5 bases from V and 0 bases from J, the junction contained 16 bases not matched to a gene. The CDR3 reads CASSPRSGRGVRSTDTQYF. The CDR3, as DNA: TGTGCCAGCAGCCCCCGGAGTGGGCGGGGGGTCCGGAGCACAGATACGCAGTATTTT.

V and J are TRBV2 and TRBJ1-6; D is perhaps TRBD1 (6 bases). The CDR3 sequence is 14 residues long. Trimming removed 6 bases at V and 6 bases at J, with 12 bases between. Germline CDR1 SNHLY, CDR2 FYNNEI. The CDR3 protein is CASRPRGANSPLHF. The CDR3, as DNA: TGTGCCAGCAGACCAAGGGGGGCTAATTCACCCCTCCACTTT.

This clone was seen a few times. The chain links TRBV7-9 to TRBJ2-1; perhaps TRBD2 as D (6 bases). The CDR3 consists of 14 residues. Deletions cut 4 bases from V and 9 bases from J, with 16 bases between. Germline V gene sequence: CDR1 SEHNR, CDR2 FQNEAQ (reference sequence). Written as DNA, the CDR3 is TGTGCCAGCAGCTATTGGGACTCCGGCTCTGAGCAGTTCTTC. Translation: CASSYWDSGSEQFF.

This clone was detected only a few times. The chain uses TRBV30 and TRBJ1-4; no clear D gene. Trimming took 6 bases from V and 5 from J, leaving 7 bases between them. This CDR3 has 11 residues. Germline loops: CDR1 GTSNPN, CDR2 SVGIG (reference sequence). CDR3 sequence reads: CACIVNEKLFF. CDR3 DNA sequence: TGTGCCTGTATCGTAAATGAAAAACTGTTTTTT.

The sample holds a few counts of this clone. The chain has TRBV6-5 and TRBJ2-7; D is uncertain. The length of the CDR3 is 11 residues. The V end lost 10 bases, the J end lost 4 bases, and 11 bases lay between the germline ends. Germline CDR1 and CDR2: MNHEY and SVGAGI. CDR3 sequence (DNA): TGTGCCACCCTCTCCGGTTACGAGCAGTACTTC. As protein: CATLSGYEQYF.

The CDR3 region is CASSQDQRTDTQYF. CDR3 nucleotide sequence: TGCGCCAGCAGCCAAGATCAGCGCACAGATACGCAGTATTTT. The V call is TRBV4-3, the J call TRBJ2-3; D ambiguous. The CDR3 is 14 residues long. Trimming removed 0 bases from V and 1 base from J, with 5 bases in between. Per germline, CDR1 LGHNA and CDR2 YSLEER.

The J gene is TRBJ2-3, the V gene TRBV6-5, with 10 bases matching TRBD2. The CDR3 runs to 14 residues. The ends lost 6 bases at V and 1 base at J; junction bases unmatched: 1. Looked up from germline, CDR1 is MNHEY and CDR2 is SVGAGI. CDR3 sequence (DNA): TGTGCCAGCAGAAGCGGGAGGGGCACAGATACGCAGTATTTT. Protein sequence: CASRSGRGTDTQYF.

The genes are TRBV5-1 and TRBJ2-3, with TRBD1 as a possible D gene (6 bases). The CDR3 covers 16 residues. CDR1 SGHRS and CDR2 YFSETQ come from the germline V gene. V was pared by 1 base and J by 0 bases, with 12 bases between. The chain's CDR3 is CASSLSGQLSTDTQYF. The CDR3 DNA reads as TGCGCCAGCAGCTTGAGTGGACAGTTAAGCACAGATACGCAGTATTTT.

The DNA for the CDR3 is TGTGCCAGCAGCCAAGTTGAGGGGCCCGAAGCTTTCTTT. It encodes CASSQVEGPEAFF. The rearrangement uses TRBV14 and TRBJ1-1; perhaps TRBD1 as D (5 bases). Between the trimmed V and J ends, which lost 1 base and 8 bases, there was a span of 11 bases. The germline V gene has CDR1 SGHDN and CDR2 FVKESK. CDR3 size: 13 residues.

There are a few counts of this clone. The rearrangement uses TRBV11-3 and TRBJ2-3; 14 positions match TRBD2. The CDR3 sequence is 15 residues long. Trimming at V came to 6 bases and at J to 6 bases, leaving 5 bases not matched to a gene. From germline, CDR1 is SGHNT and CDR2 YENEEA. CDR3 bases: TGTGCCAGCAGTCACGGGACTAGCGGGGGTGATACGCAGTATTTT. Amino acid sequence: CASSHGTSGGDTQYF.

In the case of this clone: A far larger clone is one nucleotide away, so this likely arose from a read error. In DNA, the CDR3 is TGCGCCAGCAGCGTCGGGGGAGTATTTACTAATGAAAAACTGTTTTTT. Translation: CASSVGGVFTNEKLFF. The genes are TRBV4-3 and TRBJ1-4; a weak D match, TRBD1 (5 bases). V lost 5 bases and J 2 bases, leaving 15 bases between the germline ends. This CDR3 spans 16 amino acids. Germline V gene lookup returns CDR1 LGHNA and CDR2 YSLEER.

The chain uses TRBV5-1 and TRBJ1-4; D not certain. CDR1 is SGHRS and CDR2 is YFSETQ in the germline V gene. With 0 bases removed from V and 4 bases from J, the gap between germline ends came to 10 bases. The CDR3 runs to 15 residues. CDR3 nucleotides: TGCGCCAGCAGCTTGGGGCCTTCAATTAATGAAAAACTGTTTTTT. Translated, it gives CASSLGPSINEKLFF.

The sample holds a few counts of this clone. The sample holds other DNA sequences that translate to the same CDR3. This sequence joins TRBV4-1 and TRBJ1-4; D uncertain. CDR3 length: 16 residues. V was pared by 0 bases and J by 2 bases, with 10 bases between. CDR1 is MGHRA, CDR2 YSYEKL, per germline. The chain's CDR3 is CASSQDLGFTNEKLFF. CDR3 nucleotide sequence: TGCGCCAGCAGCCAAGATCTGGGGTTCACTAATGAAAAACTGTTTTTT.

In this sample, this clone turned up a few times. The chain employs TRBV2 and TRBJ1-2, with TRBD1 as a possible D gene (5 bases). V lost 5 bases and J lost 6, with 13 bases in between. CDR1 and CDR2 from the germline V gene are SNHLY and FYNNEI. The CDR3 has 13 amino acids. The chain's CDR3 is CASSPGTADGYTF. In DNA form, the CDR3 reads TGTGCCAGCAGTCCCGGGACGGCAGATGGCTACACCTTC.

The genes are TRBV4-2 and TRBJ2-7; TRBD1 is a possible D gene (6 bases). The CDR3 is 14 amino acids. Trimming took off 4 bases at V and 4 bases at J, with 14 bases between the two ends. CDR1 and CDR2 from the germline V gene are LGHNA and YNFKEQ. CDR3 residues: CASSLRGTDYEQYF. The CDR3 bases are TGTGCCAGCAGCCTTAGGGGGACGGATTACGAGCAGTACTTC.

V and J are TRBV30 and TRBJ1-6; D unresolved. V was cut by 1 base and J by 6 bases, with 7 bases left in between. This CDR3 region has 13 residues. Germline V lookup: CDR1 GTSNPN, CDR2 SVGIG (reference sequence). As DNA, the CDR3 is TGTGCCTGGAGTGCTGACCTTAATTCACCCCTCCACTTT. This sequence encodes CAWSADLNSPLHF.